The next 10 T cell receptor beta chains were all read from a single sample in a study of T cell changes during pregnancy in multiple sclerosis. Only in-frame clones appear in the TCRdb table, and some are missing; sequencing was by immunoSEQ multiplex PCR. This repertoire shows some 97,000 clones, 94% found once; its top ten account for over 0.8%. The source material was peripheral blood, sampled before pregnancy. These receptors were taken from a female donor with multiple sclerosis, enrolled in a pregnancy study.

The chain links TRBV7-8 to TRBJ2-2, with no clear D. V shed 2 bases and J shed 4 bases, with 8 bases lying between them. CDR1 SGHVS and CDR2 FQNEAQ come from the germline V gene. This CDR3 is built from 14 residues. The DNA of the CDR3 is TGTGCCAGCAGCTTATCTACCCCCACCGGGGAGCTGTTTTTT. Its translation is CASSLSTPTGELFF.

This clone occurred once. This chain uses TRBV19 with TRBJ2-7; D is unresolved. The CDR3 extends over 13 amino acids. Trimming shortened V by 5 bases and J by 6 bases, and 14 bases separated the two germline ends. CDR1 is LNHDA and CDR2 is SQIVND in the germline V gene (reference sequence). CDR3 sequence (DNA): TGTGCCAGTAGTGGAGTTTCCTCCGGCGAGCAGTACTTC. Translation gives CASSGVSSGEQYF.

J is TRBJ2-7 and V is TRBV11-2; weak D call: TRBD1 (5 bases). V lost 5 bases to trimming and J lost 0 bases, with 14 bases between them. CDR1 and CDR2 from the germline V gene are SGHAT and FQNNGV. The CDR3 sequence is 15 residues long. The CDR3 coding sequence is TGTGCCAGCAGCGCCCCGACAGAGAGCTCCTACGAGCAGTACTTC. Translated: CASSAPTESSYEQYF.

This chain connects TRBV5-4 to TRBJ2-3; unclear D gene. There are 15 residues in the CDR3. Trimming shortened V by 0 bases and J by 2 bases, and 10 bases separated the two germline ends. Per the germline V gene, CDR1 is SGHNT and CDR2 is YYREEE (reference sequence). This chain's CDR3 is CASSLAGVSTDTQYF. CDR3 DNA: TGTGCCAGCAGCTTGGCCGGAGTATCCACAGATACGCAGTATTTT.

This chain connects TRBV7-6 to TRBJ2-5; 12 positions agree with TRBD2. CDR1 is SGHVS and CDR2 is FNYEAQ in the germline V gene. V trimming: 1 base; J trimming: 4 bases; junction bases outside the gene matches: 4. The CDR3 consists of 16 residues. CDR3 bases: TGTGCCAGCAGCTTAGGACTAGCGGGAGATAGAGAGACCCAGTACTTC. It codes for CASSLGLAGDRETQYF.

The CDR3 here is CASSELRGTEAFF. The CDR3 DNA reads as TGTGCCAGCAGTGAATTAAGGGGAACTGAAGCTTTCTTT. The rearrangement links TRBV6-1 to TRBJ1-1, with TRBD1 as a possible D gene (5 bases). The CDR3 totals 13 residues. Trimming pared 2 bases from V and 5 bases from J, leaving 9 bases between. Looked up from germline, CDR1 is MNHNS and CDR2 is SASEGT.

The chain combines TRBV18 with TRBJ1-4; 7 bases are a match to TRBD1. The CDR3 spans 17 residues. CDR1 and CDR2 (germline): KGHSH, LQKENI. The junction had 13 bases not matched to a gene; V was cut back by 4 bases and J by 5 bases. The CDR3 sequence: CASSQGDAGGTNEKLFF. The CDR3 bases are TGTGCCAGCTCACAGGGAGACGCAGGGGGTACCAATGAAAAACTGTTTTTT.

This clone was counted once. The genes are TRBV9 and TRBJ2-5; tentative D call: TRBD2 (6 bases). The V gene lost 3 bases and the J gene lost 7 bases, with 10 bases spanning the gap. CDR1 is SGDLS and CDR2 is YYNGEE in the germline V gene. The CDR3 runs to 12 residues. CDR3 amino acids: CASSEVGGTQYF. The CDR3 region has the DNA TGTGCCAGCAGCGAGGTGGGGGGGACCCAGTACTTC.

The V gene is TRBV5-1, the J gene TRBJ1-2; D is uncertain. CDR3 size: 16 residues. Germline CDR1 and CDR2: SGHRS and YFSETQ. With 0 bases removed from V and 6 bases from J, the gap between germline ends came to 18 bases. This CDR3 is CASSLEHGRKSNGYTF. Here the CDR3 DNA reads TGCGCCAGCAGCTTGGAACATGGCCGAAAGTCAAATGGCTACACCTTC.

The rearrangement joins TRBV11-2 to TRBJ2-5, with D possibly TRBD2 on 6 matching bases. The germline V and J ends were trimmed by 0 bases and 2 bases, with 7 bases remaining between them. This CDR3 has 14 amino acids. CDR1 is SGHAT and CDR2 is FQNNGV in the germline V gene. Here the CDR3 reads CASSLDSGQETQYF. Written as DNA, the CDR3 is TGTGCCAGCAGCTTAGACAGCGGGCAAGAGACCCAGTACTTC.